One and the same sample provided the 19 T cell receptor beta chains below, sequenced in a study of T cell repertoires in cytomegalovirus infection. TCRdb reanalysed the reads using MiXCR and keeps one entry per CDR3 protein. The repertoire holds approximately 400,000 distinct CDR3 sequences, approximately 30% seen once, with approximately 13% in the top ten. What was sequenced was PBMCs. The source is a human donor in good health (CMV status not recorded). Some clones in this sample may be carry-over from other donors' samples.

Comments on this clonotype: A read error is possible here, since a much larger clone lies one base away. The chain recombines TRBV7-2 with TRBJ2-7; possible D gene TRBD1, 5 bases. The V gene lost 2 bases and the J gene lost 3 bases, with 14 bases spanning the gap. The CDR3 extends over 15 amino acids. CDR1 is SGHTA, CDR2 FQGNSA, per germline. This CDR3 is CASSLISGIGYEQYF. The CDR3 nucleotides are TGTGCCAGCAGCTTAATTTCAGGGATTGGCTACGAGCAGTACTTC.

This clonotype has a count of ten or more. J is TRBJ1-1 and V is TRBV12-3 or TRBV12-4, with D possibly matching TRBD1 (5 bases). This CDR3 comprises 12 residues. V was trimmed by 6 bases and J by 7 bases, leaving 12 bases between them. CDR3 region: CASSPTVNEAFF. CDR3 bases: TGTGCCAGCAGCCCGACAGTGAATGAAGCTTTCTTT.

The V and J genes are TRBV14 and TRBJ2-3; unclear D gene. From germline, CDR1 is SGHDN and CDR2 FVKESK. This CDR3 is 13 amino acids long. Trimming stripped 5 bases from V and 2 bases from J, with 8 bases between. The chain's CDR3 is CASSFTNTDTQYF. The CDR3 nucleotides read TGTGCCAGCAGCTTCACTAACACAGATACGCAGTATTTT.

This clonotype has ten or more counts. The chain employs TRBV7-8 and TRBJ2-1; 9 nucleotides line up with TRBD2. This CDR3 has 14 amino acids. CDR1 and CDR2 (germline): SGHVS, FQNEAQ. V lost 5 bases, J lost 7 bases, and 6 bases stayed unmatched. For the CDR3, the DNA is TGTGCCAGCAGCACGCGGGGGGGCCGAAATGAGCAGTTCTTC. Translated: CASSTRGGRNEQFF.

This clonotype was observed a handful of times. The chain couples TRBV7-2 to TRBJ1-1, with unresolved D. The CDR3 is made up of 15 amino acids. Germline V gene lookup returns CDR1 SGHTA and CDR2 FQGNSA. Between the trimmed V and J ends, which lost 4 bases and 1 base, there was a span of 13 bases. The CDR3 sequence is CASSSKKTKNTEAFF. The CDR3 DNA is TGTGCCAGCAGCTCAAAAAAGACGAAGAACACTGAAGCTTTCTTT. The whole variable domain, remainder taken from reference TRBV7-2 and TRBJ1-1, is GAGVSQSPSNKVTEKGKDVELRCDPISGHTALYWYRQSLGQGLEFLIYFQGNSAPDKSGLPSDRFSAERTGGSVSTLTIQRTQQEDSAVYLCASSSKKTKNTEAFFGQGTRLTVV.

This clonotype was recorded only once. One base away lies a much larger clone, so this may be a sequencing read error. This rearrangement joins TRBV6-5 to TRBJ1-4; D might be TRBD1 (6 bases). The V gene's germline CDR1 is MNHEY and CDR2 SVGAGI. The CDR3 spans 16 residues. The V end lost 6 bases, the J end lost 8 bases, and 22 bases lay between the germline ends. This CDR3 is CASRDRGWTDSEKLFF. As DNA, the CDR3 is TGTGCCAGCAGGGATAGGGGGTGGACAGACAGCGAAAAACTGTTTTTT.

The chain carries TRBV10-3 and TRBJ1-5; no definite D call. This CDR3 has 15 residues. Trimming pared 2 bases from V and 2 bases from J, leaving 10 bases between. Germline CDR1 ENHRY, CDR2 SYGVKD. CDR3 DNA sequence: TGTGCCATCAGTGAGGAGGGTAGGGGCAATCAGCCCCAGCATTTT. Its translation is CAISEEGRGNQPQHF.

The V gene is TRBV5-8, the J gene TRBJ2-3, with TRBD2 matching 12 bases. CDR1 is SGHTS, CDR2 YDEGEE, per germline. With 4 bases clipped from V and 1 base from J, the junction kept 7 bases outside the gene matches. The CDR3 totals 17 residues. DNA of the CDR3: TGTGCCAGCAGCCAAGGACTAGCGGGGTTCGGCACAGATACGCAGTATTTT. It translates to CASSQGLAGFGTDTQYF.

The chain combines TRBV20-1 with TRBJ1-1; 7 nucleotides match TRBD1. There are 12 residues in the CDR3. Germline trimming cut 6 bases from V and 4 bases from J; bases unmatched to any gene: 5. Looked up from germline, CDR1 is DFQATT and CDR2 is SNEGSKA (reference sequence). The CDR3 is CSAFQGGTEAFF. The CDR3 DNA reads as TGCAGTGCCTTCCAGGGGGGCACTGAAGCTTTCTTT.

This clonotype has only a few counts. The chain is built from TRBV7-3 and TRBJ2-1; maybe TRBD1 (5 bases). Per germline, CDR1 SGHTA and CDR2 FQGTGA. V gave up 2 bases and J gave up 7 bases, with 9 bases separating them. The CDR3 sequence is 13 residues long. The CDR3 loop is CASSLSQGNEQFF. CDR3 DNA: TGTGCCAGCAGCTTATCTCAGGGAAATGAGCAGTTCTTC.

The sample holds a few counts of this clonotype. The chain combines TRBV7-2 with TRBJ1-1; the D gene is possibly TRBD1 (6 bases). The V gene lost 2 bases and the J gene lost 11 bases, with 12 bases spanning the gap. The germline V gene has CDR1 SGHTA and CDR2 FQGNSA. The CDR3 is 12 residues long. The DNA of the CDR3 is TGTGCCAGCAGCTTAAACAGGGTAGATGCTTTCTTT. It encodes CASSLNRVDAFF.

On this clonotype itself: A read error is likely, as this CDR3 ends without the conserved phenylalanine or tryptophan. The chain combines TRBV27 with TRBJ2-7; 8 positions match TRBD1. CDR3 size: 14 residues. Germline V gives CDR1 MNHEY, CDR2 SMNVEV (reference sequence). Losses at the gene ends were 6 bases for V and 4 bases for J; bases not matched to a gene: 8. The CDR3 loop reads CASRRTGNNYEQYL. In DNA form, the CDR3 reads TGTGCCAGCAGACGGACAGGGAATAATTACGAGCAGTACTTA.

This clonotype was detected a few times. The chain has TRBV20-1 and TRBJ1-5; a possible D gene is TRBD1 (5 bases). The CDR3 is made up of 13 amino acids. Germline V gives CDR1 DFQATT, CDR2 SNEGSKA (reference sequence). CDR3 residues: CSTSGVLDQPQHF. The CDR3 bases are TGCAGCACTTCGGGGGTTCTGGATCAGCCCCAGCATTTT.

This chain uses TRBV19 with TRBJ1-4; perhaps TRBD1 as D (5 bases). The length of the CDR3 is 11 residues. V lost 10 bases and J 10 bases, leaving 13 bases between the germline ends. Per the germline V gene, CDR1 is LNHDA and CDR2 is SQIVND (reference sequence). The CDR3 region is CATQGRGKLFF. CDR3 nucleotide sequence: TGTGCCACCCAGGGCCGCGGAAAACTGTTTTTT.

This clonotype was found a few times. This chain uses TRBV18 with TRBJ2-3; 9 positions match TRBD2. This CDR3 has 14 amino acids. V trimming: 8 bases; J trimming: 0 bases; junction bases outside the gene matches: 3. Germline CDR1 KGHSH, CDR2 LQKENI. This CDR3 reads CASRLAASTDTQYF. The CDR3 DNA is TGTGCCAGCAGACTAGCGGCTAGCACAGATACGCAGTATTTT.

This clonotype has more than one count but fewer than ten. This chain connects TRBV3-1 to TRBJ2-1; TRBD2 matches at 11 bases. CDR1 LGHDT and CDR2 YNNKEL come from the germline V gene (reference sequence). The CDR3 has 16 residues. With V trimmed by 1 base and J by 11 bases, 10 bases remained unmatched. The CDR3 DNA follows: TGTGCCAGCAGCCAAGCCGGACTAGCGGGTGAGGACAAGCAGTTCTTC. The encoded protein is CASSQAGLAGEDKQFF.

This clonotype was seen only a few times. The J gene is TRBJ2-2, the V gene TRBV29-1; 10 bases match TRBD1. Germline CDR1 reads SQVTM; CDR2 reads ANQGSEA. The ends lost 5 bases at V and 6 bases at J; junction bases unmatched: 6. The CDR3 length is 14 residues. In DNA, the CDR3 is TGCAGCGTTCGGGACAGGGGCGGTCCCGGGGAGCTGTTTTTT. Its protein is CSVRDRGGPGELFF.

This clonotype showed up just a few times. The rearrangement links TRBV19 to TRBJ2-6; unclear D gene. Germline CDR1 reads LNHDA; CDR2 reads SQIVND (reference sequence). Trimming cost V 6 bases and J 0 bases, with 12 bases left between them. This CDR3 region has 16 residues. This CDR3 reads CASSYPRGSGANVLTF. DNA for the CDR3: TGTGCCAGTAGCTACCCTCGTGGCTCTGGGGCCAACGTCCTGACTTTC.

The sample holds a few counts of this clonotype. V usage is TRBV7-6 and J usage is TRBJ1-6, with no clear D. Per the germline V gene, CDR1 is SGHVS and CDR2 is FNYEAQ. V lost 2 bases, J lost 9 bases, and 14 bases lay in between. The CDR3 loop spans 15 amino acids. Here the CDR3 reads CASSLKEGPASPLHF. In nucleotides, the CDR3 is TGTGCCAGCAGCTTAAAAGAGGGCCCGGCTTCACCCCTCCACTTT.